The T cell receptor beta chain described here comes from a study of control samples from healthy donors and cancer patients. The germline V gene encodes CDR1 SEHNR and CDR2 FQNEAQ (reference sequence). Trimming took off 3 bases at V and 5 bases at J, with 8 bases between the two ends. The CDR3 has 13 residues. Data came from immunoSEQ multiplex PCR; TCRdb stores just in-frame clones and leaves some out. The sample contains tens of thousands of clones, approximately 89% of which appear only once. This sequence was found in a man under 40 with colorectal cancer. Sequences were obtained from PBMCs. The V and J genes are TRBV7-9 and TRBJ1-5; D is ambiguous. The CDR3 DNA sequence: TGTGCCAGCAGCTTCGACACCGATCAGCCCCAGCATTTT. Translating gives CASSFDTDQPQHF.